This entry lists 5 T cell receptor beta chains sequenced from one sample in a study of cytomegalovirus exposure and HLA in healthy donors. This PCR relied on a set of 60 Vbeta primers and 13 Jbeta primers. Data came from immunoSEQ multiplex PCR; TCRdb stores just in-frame clones and leaves some out. The profile shows some 150,000 clones, about 80% of them singletons. Sequences were obtained from PBMCs. The origin of the receptors is a man aged 25 to 45 in good health and CMV-seropositive.

The chain couples TRBV6-1 to TRBJ2-5; 12 nucleotides align to TRBD2. Germline CDR1 MNHNS, CDR2 SASEGT. The CDR3 sequence is 14 residues long. Trimming removed 7 bases from V and 4 bases from J; junction bases left unmatched: 4. The DNA for the CDR3 is TGTGCCAGCATTCTAGCGGGGGGGCGAGAGACCCAGTACTTC. As protein: CASILAGGRETQYF.

The chain employs TRBV14 and TRBJ2-4, with D possibly matching TRBD2 (5 bases). The CDR3 contains 16 residues. Germline assignment: CDR1 SGHDN and CDR2 FVKESK. Trimming removed 1 base from V and 2 bases from J, with 12 bases in between. CDR3 residues: CASSQARGRTKNIQYF. Written as DNA, the CDR3 is TGTGCCAGCAGCCAAGCTCGGGGTAGGACCAAAAACATTCAGTACTTC. Variable domain in full (rest from reference TRBV14 and TRBJ2-4): EAGVTQFPSHSVIEKGQTVTLRCDPISGHDNLYWYRRVMGKEIKFLLHFVKESKQDESGMPNNRFLAERTGGTYSTLKVQPAELEDSGVYFCASSQARGRTKNIQYFGAGTRLSVL.

This clone was counted a single time. The chain employs TRBV19 and TRBJ1-3; 11 bases agree with TRBD1. The J segment lost 0 bases and the V segment lost 5 bases, leaving 9 bases of the junction unmatched. The CDR3 length is 18 residues. Germline V gives CDR1 LNHDA, CDR2 SQIVND (reference sequence). CDR3 DNA sequence: TGTGCCAGTAGTGTCTGGACAGGGGGCCAGAGCTCTGGAAACACCATATATTTT. It codes for CASSVWTGGQSSGNTIYF.

The J gene is TRBJ1-2, the V gene TRBV9; D unclear. The V end lost 3 bases, the J end lost 1 base, and 16 bases lay between the germline ends. CDR1 SGDLS and CDR2 YYNGEE come from the germline V gene. The CDR3 runs to 16 residues. CDR3 nucleotides: TGTGCCAGCAGCGGCGGAAACCTTATGCTTAACTATGGCTACACCTTC. Its protein is CASSGGNLMLNYGYTF.

This chain connects TRBV5-4 to TRBJ1-2, with D possibly matching TRBD1 (6 bases). CDR3 length: 14 amino acids. Germline values: CDR1 SGHNT, CDR2 YYREEE (reference sequence). V lost 4 bases, J lost 6 bases, and 16 bases lay in between. The DNA for the CDR3 is TGTGCCAGCAGCCTTGGACAGCAGGTGGATGGCTACACCTTC. The encoded protein is CASSLGQQVDGYTF.